This record looks at one T cell receptor (beta chain) sequence and its context. What it binds is not known. The data are from a study of blood T cells in healthy people across ages. PCR was performed a second time for about 6 to 12 cycles using a sample-barcoded 5' primer and a J-beta primer mix. The authors tagged each cDNA molecule using a template-switch adaptor with 12 random nucleotides. MiXCR, run by TCRdb on the 5' RACE reads, gives a single entry per CDR3 protein. The sample shows about 1.8 million distinct CDR3 sequences, around half of them seen only once. Trimming removed 0 bases from V and 7 bases from J, with 4 bases in between. Germline V gene data show CDR1 as SEHNR and CDR2 as FQNEAQ (reference sequence). The CDR3 is 12 amino acids. Study-wide findings and caveats: PBMC samples, being unsorted, prevented any conclusive comparison of naive and antigen-experienced cells.

The sample consisted of blood. The chain couples TRBV7-9 to TRBJ2-1; D not certain. The TCR originated in a woman between 35 and 50 years old in good health. CDR3 DNA: TGTGCCAGCAGCTTAGCCGAGAATGAGCAGTTCTTC. This encodes CASSLAENEQFF.